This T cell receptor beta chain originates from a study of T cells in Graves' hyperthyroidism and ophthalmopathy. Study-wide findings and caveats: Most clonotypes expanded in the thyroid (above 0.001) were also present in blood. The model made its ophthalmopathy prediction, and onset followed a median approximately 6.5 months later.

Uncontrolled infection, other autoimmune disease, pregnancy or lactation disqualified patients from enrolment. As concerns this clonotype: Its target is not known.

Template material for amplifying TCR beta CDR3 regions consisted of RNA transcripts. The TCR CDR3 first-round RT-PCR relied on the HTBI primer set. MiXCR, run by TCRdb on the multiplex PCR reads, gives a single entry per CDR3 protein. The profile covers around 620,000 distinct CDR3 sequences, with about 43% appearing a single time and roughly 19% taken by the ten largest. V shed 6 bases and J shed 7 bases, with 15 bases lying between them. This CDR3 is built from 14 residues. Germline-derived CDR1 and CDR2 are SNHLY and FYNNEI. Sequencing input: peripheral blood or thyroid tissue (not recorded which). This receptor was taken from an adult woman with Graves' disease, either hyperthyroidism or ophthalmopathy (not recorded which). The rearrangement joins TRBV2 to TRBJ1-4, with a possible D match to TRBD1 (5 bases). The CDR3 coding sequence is TGTGCCAGCAGCAGCCGGGACGGCGCTGAAAAACTGTTTTTT. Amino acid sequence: CASSSRDGAEKLFF.